This entry describes one T cell receptor (beta chain). The trim removed 6 bases at V and 4 bases at J, leaving 7 bases unmatched. CDR1 is MNHEY and CDR2 is SVGAGI in the germline V gene. The CDR3 runs 14 residues. Original analysis: Reference gene primer amplification gave estimated nucleated cell counts. Only in-frame clones appear in the TCRdb table, and some are missing; sequencing was by immunoSEQ multiplex PCR. D and trimming were read from the DNA, whereas the V and J calls and clone size are those reported in that table. The sample has around 200,000 clones; about 86% are singletons. The entry originates in a study of blood T cell repertoires in COVID-19. Cohorts were assigned according to the clinical history that participants reported.

Sequences were obtained from PBMCs or T cells enriched from blood (not recorded which). This receptor was obtained from a woman in her twenties or thirties who had been exposed to COVID-19. This chain joins TRBV6-5 and TRBJ2-7; the match to TRBD1 covers 9 bases. CDR3 region: CASRTTGGKYEQYF. DNA of the CDR3: TGTGCCAGCAGGACGACAGGGGGGAAATACGAGCAGTACTTC.